The rows below give T cell receptor beta chains drawn from one sample of a study of blood T cell repertoires in COVID-19. Method: immunoSEQ multiplex PCR; TCRdb's copy keeps in-frame clones and lacks some. The sample yields some 70,000 clones, 87% seen once. Input material: peripheral blood. These receptors all stem from a man between 45 and 60 years old with active COVID-19. CDR3s include the opening cysteine and the closing phenylalanine or tryptophan. A D gene is named only where the DNA matches it firmly. Clone size is not always given. Where it is, it says once, few, many or a class for expanded clones.

V gene	clone size	D gene	J gene	CDR3 length	CDR3 DNA	CDR3 protein
TRBV4-3	.	.	TRBJ2-5	15	TGCGCCAGCAGCCAGAGGGCGACTAGTGAAGAGACCCAGTACTTC	CASSQRATSEETQYF
TRBV4-3	.	.	TRBJ1-1	14	TGCGCCAGCAGCCAGGCAGGGTTGGGCGCTGAAGCTTTCTTT	CASSQAGLGAEAFF
TRBV4-1	.	.	TRBJ2-4	15	TGCGCCAGCAGCATAACATCTGGGCAGGGGATATGGCAGTACTTC	CASSITSGQGIWQYF
TRBV5-6	.	TRBD1	TRBJ1-5	16	TGTGCCAGCAGCCGAGGAGGACAGGGAAAGGTTCAGCCCCAGCATTTT	CASSRGGQGKVQPQHF
TRBV18	.	.	TRBJ1-1	14	TGTGCCAGCTCACCGAGACACCCGAACACTGAAGCTTTCTTT	CASSPRHPNTEAFF
TRBV19	.	.	TRBJ2-3	15	TGTGCCAGTAGCTGGGTGGGGGCAAGAAAAGATACGCAGTATTTT	CASSWVGARKDTQYF
TRBV18	.	TRBD1	TRBJ1-1	17	TGTGCCAGCTCACCACCGGAAGGGGGCGCGGATAACACTGAAGCTTTCTTT	CASSPPEGGADNTEAFF
TRBV3-1/TRBV3-2	.	TRBD2	TRBJ2-3	16	TGTGCCAGCAGCCGCCGACTAGCGGGGGAGGGCGATACGCAGTATTTT	CASSRRLAGEGDTQYF
TRBV5-6	.	TRBD1	TRBJ1-6	14	TGTGCCAGCAGCTCACAGGGGCCTGCTTCCACCCTCCACTTT	CASSSQGPASTLHF
TRBV6-5	.	TRBD1	TRBJ1-2	14	TGTGCCAGCAGGGGGACAGGGTACCTCTATGGCTACACCTTC	CASRGTGYLYGYTF
TRBV7-9	.	TRBD2	TRBJ2-7	14	TGTGCCAGCAGCCGACTAGCGGGAGAAGGCGAGCAGTACTTC	CASSRLAGEGEQYF
TRBV5-6	.	.	TRBJ2-1	12	TGTGCCAGCAGCTTGGGTCAGGGTGTGGAGTTCTTC	CASSLGQGVEFF
TRBV6-2/TRBV6-3	.	TRBD1	TRBJ2-1	14	TGTGCCAGCAGTTACACAGGGGTTGTTTTCGAGCAGTTCTTC	CASSYTGVVFEQFF
TRBV10-3	.	TRBD2	TRBJ2-1	18	TGTGCCATCAGTGAGTCGGGAGCAGCGGCTAGCGGATACAATGAGCAGTTCTTC	CAISESGAAASGYNEQFF
TRBV5-6	.	TRBD2	TRBJ2-5	17	TGTGCCAGCAGCTCGACTAGCGGGGGGCCGGGAGTGCAGACCCAGTACTTC	CASSSTSGGPGVQTQYF
TRBV29-1	.	TRBD1	TRBJ1-1	15	TGCAGCGTTGACCGCTCTGGGACAGGGGGAGCTGAAGCTTTCTTT	CSVDRSGTGGAEAFF
TRBV4-2	.	.	TRBJ1-1	15	TGTGCCAGCAGCCAAGGAAACAGGGAATGGGGTGAAGCTTTCTTT	CASSQGNREWGEAFF
TRBV24-1	.	TRBD1	TRBJ2-1	18	TGTGCCACCAGTGATTCCTTCAGGGGGATCAGCTCCTACAATGAGCAGTTCTTC	CATSDSFRGISSYNEQFF
TRBV5-1	.	TRBD1	TRBJ1-2	15	TGCGCCAGCAGCTTGATGACAGGGGATGGGTATGGCTACACCTTC	CASSLMTGDGYGYTF
TRBV6-6	.	.	TRBJ1-2	13	TGTGCCAGCAACTCCCCGGAGAACTATGGCTACACCTTC	CASNSPENYGYTF
TRBV4-1	.	TRBD2	TRBJ2-3	16	TGCGCCAGCAGCCAAGTGGGGCGGGGGGACGGAGATACGCAGTATTTT	CASSQVGRGDGDTQYF
TRBV19	once	TRBD1	TRBJ1-2	13	TGTGCCAGTAGGACAGGGGTAGGCTATGGCTACACCTTC	CASRTGVGYGYTF
TRBV5-4	.	TRBD2	TRBJ2-1	16	TGTGCCAGCGTAAGAGGGACTAGCGGACCGTACAATGAGCAGTTCTTC	CASVRGTSGPYNEQFF
TRBV19	.	.	TRBJ2-3	14	TGTGCCAGTAGGGACAGGTCGGGGGCAGATACGCAGTATTTT	CASRDRSGADTQYF
TRBV27	.	TRBD1	TRBJ2-3	14	TGTGCCAGCAGTTCCCGTCAGGGGGTAGATACGCAGTATTTT	CASSSRQGVDTQYF
TRBV27	.	.	TRBJ1-1	13	TGTGCCAGCAGTTTAAACAGGGAGGGGCTAGCTTTCTTT	CASSLNREGLAFF